This T cell receptor beta chain was identified in a study of beta chain features in type 1 diabetes. Study-wide context: When patients were set against healthy donors, age, gender and cell yields were similar.

CD4+ naive, central memory, regulatory and stem cell-like memory cells were sorted via CD45RO/CCR7/CD25/CD127/CD95/CD27. Details on this clone: Antigen: not known.

Reverse transcription of all isolated RNA meant that expressed TCRB transcripts were sequenced. Method: immunoSEQ multiplex PCR; TCRdb's copy keeps in-frame clones and lacks some. The sample includes under 550,000 clones, 9.5% to 12% of them seen just once. The V gene lost 5 bases and the J gene lost 6 bases, with 16 bases spanning the gap. Germline V gene sequence: CDR1 SGHVS, CDR2 FNYEAQ. This CDR3 has 14 residues. Study-level points and caveats: Shorter templates may be favored by PCR, equally so in patients and controls. Since sequencing was performed on cDNA, cells with high TCR expression could be over-represented.

Sequences were obtained from naive CD4+ T cells from blood. This sequence joins TRBV7-6 and TRBJ1-2; D is unclear. The sequence was collected from a woman aged 18-29 years in good health. CDR3 sequence: CASSPKSPRDGYTF. The CDR3 nucleotides read TGTGCCAGCAGCCCCAAGTCCCCGAGGGATGGCTACACCTTC.